These 19 T cell receptor beta chains were all obtained from the same sample, sequenced in a study of regulatory T cells in long-lasting Graves disease. Arm-PCR of CDR3 regions and iRepertoire HTBI primers were the basis on which TCR beta libraries were built. TCRdb independently ran MiXCR on the multiplex PCR reads; one entry per CDR3 protein. The profile shows around 460,000 distinct CDR3 sequences, 22% of them singletons. Regarding time point: persistent/refractory GD, antithyroid drugs over 5 years with positive TRAb. Researchers made the TCR library from RNA that was extracted from PBMCs. The sequences come from peripheral blood mononuclear cells (PBMCs), collected when the disease was refractory, from a patient treated with antithyroid drugs. These receptors came from a female donor with Graves disease.

About this clonotype: One junction end disagrees with the germline gene, perhaps due to a read error. The chain couples TRBV28 to TRBJ2-6, with D possibly being TRBD2 (7 bases). This CDR3 has 15 amino acids. CDR1 MDHEN and CDR2 SYDVKM come from the germline V gene. CDR3 DNA: TGTGCCAGCAGTCCAGCTCTGGGGGGGGCCAACGTCCCGACTTTC. Translated, it gives CASSPALGGANVPTF.

This clonotype was detected a few times. The chain employs TRBV20-1 and TRBJ2-1; TRBD1 or TRBD2 may be the D gene (5 bases each). The V end lost 5 bases, the J end lost 4 bases, and 18 bases lay between the germline ends. The CDR3 length is 15 residues. Germline V gene data show CDR1 as DFQATT and CDR2 as SNEGSKA (reference sequence). CDR3 coding DNA: TGCAGTGCTCCGGGACGGCCGGGTCGGTACAATGAGCAGTTCTTC. Protein: CSAPGRPGRYNEQFF.

This clonotype was seen only a few times. The V gene is TRBV7-2, the J gene TRBJ1-1, with D hard to call. Germline loops: CDR1 SGHTA, CDR2 FQGNSA. The CDR3 consists of 13 residues. Trimming took 0 bases from V and 7 from J, leaving 9 bases between them. This CDR3 reads CASSLAVGLEAFF. The CDR3 nucleotides are TGTGCCAGCAGCTTAGCGGTCGGACTTGAAGCTTTCTTT. The full variable domain, completed using reference TRBV7-2 and TRBJ1-1, is GAGVSQSPSNKVTEKGKDVELRCDPISGHTALYWYRQSLGQGLEFLIYFQGNSAPDKSGLPSDRFSAERTGGSVSTLTIQRTQQEDSAVYLCASSLAVGLEAFFGQGTRLTVV.

This clonotype was recorded a few times. DNA for the CDR3: TGTGCCATCTCCGAATACACTGAAGCTTTCTTT. This sequence encodes CAISEYTEAFF. V usage is TRBV10-3 and J usage is TRBJ1-1; D not resolved. This CDR3 is built from 11 residues. The V and J ends lost 8 bases and 3 bases respectively, with 7 bases between them. Germline V gives CDR1 ENHRY, CDR2 SYGVKD.

The chain is built from TRBV20-1 and TRBJ2-3, with TRBD2 identical over 7 bases. CDR3 size: 17 residues. Germline CDR1 and CDR2: DFQATT and SNEGSKA (reference sequence). Trimming removed 0 bases from V and 2 bases from J; junction bases left unmatched: 11. CDR3 sequence (DNA): TGCAGTGCTAGAGATTGGCGGGAGAATTCTTTCACAGATACGCAGTATTTT. This gives the protein CSARDWRENSFTDTQYF.

This chain links TRBV3-1 with TRBJ1-1; no clear D. Germline values: CDR1 LGHDT, CDR2 YNNKEL (reference sequence). The germline V and J ends were trimmed by 5 bases and 0 bases, with 10 bases remaining between them. The CDR3 consists of 14 residues. Here the CDR3 reads CASSSHTMNTEAFF. CDR3 bases: TGTGCCAGCAGCTCACACACCATGAACACTGAAGCTTTCTTT.

The gene calls are TRBV20-1 and TRBJ1-4; possible D gene TRBD1, 5 bases. The CDR3 is made up of 12 amino acids. V was cut by 7 bases and J by 3 bases, with 9 bases left in between. Germline-derived CDR1 and CDR2 are DFQATT and SNEGSKA (reference sequence). The CDR3 region is CSGGGANEKLFF. CDR3 nucleotides: TGCAGTGGCGGGGGGGCTAATGAAAAACTGTTTTTT.

This clonotype was recorded many times. The chain links TRBV6-1 to TRBJ2-7; D ambiguous. The CDR3 loop spans 10 amino acids. Trimming left V 6 bases short and J 4 bases short, with 4 bases between. The germline V gene has CDR1 MNHNS and CDR2 SASEGT. This CDR3 is CASRIYEQYF. DNA of the CDR3: TGTGCCAGCAGAATTTACGAGCAGTACTTC.

This clonotype was detected a few times. The chain is built from TRBV6-5 and TRBJ1-6, with D perhaps matching TRBD1 (5 bases). The CDR3 covers 16 residues. Germline CDR1 and CDR2: MNHEY and SVGAGI. The germline V and J ends were trimmed by 0 bases and 9 bases, with 15 bases remaining between them. The CDR3 is CASSYSQGGVSSPLHF. The CDR3 DNA is TGTGCCAGCAGTTACTCTCAGGGAGGAGTGAGTTCACCCCTCCACTTT.

Details on this clonotype: A much larger clone lies one base from this, so it may be a read error. CDR3 region: CAGKRTGYNQPQHF. In DNA, the CDR3 is TGTGCCGGTAAAAGGACAGGGTACAATCAGCCCCAGCATTTT. The chain combines TRBV19 with TRBJ1-5; TRBD1 aligns across 8 bases. The length of the CDR3 is 14 residues. CDR1 is LNHDA and CDR2 is SQIVND in the germline V gene (reference sequence). The V segment lost 11 bases and the J segment 3 bases; nucleotides outside the gene matches: 9.

V and J are TRBV6-1 and TRBJ2-3; no clear D gene. CDR3 length equals 14 residues. The germline gives CDR1 MNHNS, CDR2 SASEGT. The ends were cut back, 7 bases at V and 4 bases at J, with 15 bases in the middle. The CDR3 DNA reads TGTGCCAGCAAGCGAGTGGAAGGAGCAGATACGCAGTATTTT. Protein: CASKRVEGADTQYF.

The chain employs TRBV28 and TRBJ2-1, with D uncertain. CDR1 and CDR2 (germline): MDHEN, SYDVKM. V was clipped by 6 bases and J by 9 bases, with 15 bases between them. This CDR3 contains 13 residues. The CDR3 loop is CASRSNPTFEQFF. DNA for the CDR3: TGTGCCAGCAGGTCCAACCCTACCTTTGAGCAGTTCTTC.

The sample holds a few counts of this clonotype. This sequence joins TRBV7-9 and TRBJ2-2; D unclear. This CDR3 contains 14 residues. Germline assignment: CDR1 SEHNR and CDR2 FQNEAQ (reference sequence). The ends were cut back, 4 bases at V and 1 base at J, with 7 bases in the middle. The CDR3 coding sequence is TGTGCCAGCAGCTCGACCAAGAACACCGGGGAGCTGTTTTTT. Translated: CASSSTKNTGELFF.

This sequence joins TRBV19 and TRBJ2-5; D call uncertain. The V end lost 4 bases, the J end lost 5 bases, and 11 bases lay between the germline ends. The CDR3 sequence is 13 residues long. The germline V gene encodes CDR1 LNHDA and CDR2 SQIVND (reference sequence). The DNA of the CDR3 is TGTGCCAGTAGTAAATGGTATGGGGAGACCCAGTACTTC. This sequence encodes CASSKWYGETQYF.

This clonotype was seen more than once but under ten times. The chain carries TRBV7-3 and TRBJ2-5; the D gene is possibly TRBD1 (7 bases). This CDR3 is 15 amino acids long. V was cut by 5 bases and J by 1 base, with 14 bases left in between. Germline V gene data show CDR1 as SGHTA and CDR2 as FQGTGA. As DNA, the CDR3 is TGTGCCAGCAGCCCCCGGGGGACAGTCCAAGAGACCCAGTACTTC. Its protein product is CASSPRGTVQETQYF.

In its sample, this clonotype was seen a few times. The chain joins TRBV11-2 to TRBJ2-1; 10 nucleotides agree with TRBD1. The V segment lost 5 bases and the J segment 8 bases; nucleotides outside the gene matches: 3. CDR3 length equals 13 residues. Per germline, CDR1 SGHAT and CDR2 FQNNGV. The CDR3 is CASSRQGADEQFF. The CDR3, as DNA: TGTGCCAGCAGCCGACAGGGGGCGGATGAGCAGTTCTTC.

The CDR3 reads CSAIGTGLLNQPQHF. The CDR3 bases are TGCAGTGCTATAGGAACAGGACTGCTCAATCAGCCCCAGCATTTT. The rearrangement links TRBV20-1 to TRBJ1-5; the D gene is possibly TRBD1 (5 bases). V lost 4 bases and J lost 3, with 16 bases in between. The CDR3 covers 15 residues. Germline V gene sequence: CDR1 DFQATT, CDR2 SNEGSKA (reference sequence).

There are many counts of this clonotype. The chain combines TRBV20-1 with TRBJ2-5; D tentatively reads TRBD1 or TRBD2 (5 bases each). Trimming took 4 bases from V and 4 from J, leaving 16 bases between them. Germline CDR1 reads DFQATT; CDR2 reads SNEGSKA (reference sequence). This CDR3 spans 14 amino acids. The CDR3 loop is CSATPPGRRETQYF. CDR3 DNA: TGCAGTGCTACGCCGCCGGGGCGGAGAGAGACCCAGTACTTC.

The genes are TRBV30 and TRBJ2-2; TRBD1 matches 7 bases. Losses at the gene ends were 8 bases for V and 3 bases for J; bases not matched to a gene: 3. The germline V gene encodes CDR1 GTSNPN and CDR2 SVGIG (reference sequence). There are 12 residues in the CDR3. The CDR3 loop reads CAETGDTGELFF. The CDR3 DNA follows: TGTGCCGAAACAGGGGACACCGGGGAGCTGTTTTTT.